This TCR beta chain was captured by sequencing in a study of identical twins. This CDR3 region has 15 residues. Germline V lookup: CDR1 KGHSH, CDR2 LQKENI. Trimming removed 5 bases from V and 7 bases from J, with 20 bases in between. Concerning this clonotype: What it recognizes is unknown.

Study observations and caveats: Partly confounded zero-insertion analyses could result from invariant MAIT and iNKT cells.

TCRdb recomputed calls from the 5' RACE reads with MiXCR, one row per CDR3 protein. The sample records 1,800,000 or so distinct CDR3 sequences, more than 30% being singletons. The chain combines TRBV18 with TRBJ1-2, with D possibly matching TRBD1 (5 bases). This clonotype was obtained from a newborn girl in good health. Material: cord blood. DNA of the CDR3: TGTGCCAGCTCAGCCCGGGGCACAATATTGGGTGGCTACACCTTC. Residues: CASSARGTILGGYTF.